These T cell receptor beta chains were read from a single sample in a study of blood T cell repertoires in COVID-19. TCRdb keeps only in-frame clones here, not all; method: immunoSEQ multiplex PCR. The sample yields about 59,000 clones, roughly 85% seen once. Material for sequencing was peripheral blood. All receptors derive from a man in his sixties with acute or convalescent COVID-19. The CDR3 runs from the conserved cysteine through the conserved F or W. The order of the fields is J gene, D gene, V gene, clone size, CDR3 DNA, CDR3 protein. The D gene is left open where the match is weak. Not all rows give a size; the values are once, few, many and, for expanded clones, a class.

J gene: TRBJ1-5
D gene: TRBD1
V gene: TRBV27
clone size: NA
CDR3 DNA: TGTGCCAGCAGTTCAGACAGGGGAAATAATCAGCCCCAGCATTTT
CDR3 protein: CASSSDRGNNQPQHF

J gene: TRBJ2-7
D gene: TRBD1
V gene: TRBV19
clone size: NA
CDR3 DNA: TGTGCCAGTAGTAGCAACCGGGACAGGGGGCGATACGAGCAGTACTTC
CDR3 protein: CASSSNRDRGRYEQYF

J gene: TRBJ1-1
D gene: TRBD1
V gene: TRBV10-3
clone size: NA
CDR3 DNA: TGTGCCATCAGTGACAGGGGGCAAGACACTGAAGCTTTCTTT
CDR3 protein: CAISDRGQDTEAFF

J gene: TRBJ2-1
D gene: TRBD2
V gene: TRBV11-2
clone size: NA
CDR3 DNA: TGTGCCAGCAGCACCCGACTAGCGGGGCTCTACAATGAGCAGTTCTTC
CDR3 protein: CASSTRLAGLYNEQFF

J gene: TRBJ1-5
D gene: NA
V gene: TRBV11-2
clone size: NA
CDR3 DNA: TGTGCCAGCAGCTTACGGCAGGGTCAGCCCCAGCATTTT
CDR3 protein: CASSLRQGQPQHF

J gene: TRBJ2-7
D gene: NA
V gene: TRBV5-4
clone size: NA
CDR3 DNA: TGTGCCAGCAGCCTAGACAGGAAGGGAGAGTACTTC
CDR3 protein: CASSLDRKGEYF

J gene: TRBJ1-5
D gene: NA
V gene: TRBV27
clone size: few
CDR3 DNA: TGTGCCAGCAGTTACCGACGGGATCAGCCCCAGCATTTT
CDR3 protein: CASSYRRDQPQHF

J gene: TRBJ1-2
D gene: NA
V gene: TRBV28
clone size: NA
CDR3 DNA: TGTGCCAGCAGTTTACAGTTATATGGCTACACCTTC
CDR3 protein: CASSLQLYGYTF

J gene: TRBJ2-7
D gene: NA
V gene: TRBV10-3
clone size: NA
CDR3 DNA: TGTGCCATCAGGGGGAGCTCCTACGAGCAGTACTTC
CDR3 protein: CAIRGSSYEQYF

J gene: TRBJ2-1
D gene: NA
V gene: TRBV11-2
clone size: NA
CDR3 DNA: TGTGCCAGCAGCTTAGATGGAGCGGTTATCTACAATGAGCAGTTCTTC
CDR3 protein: CASSLDGAVIYNEQFF

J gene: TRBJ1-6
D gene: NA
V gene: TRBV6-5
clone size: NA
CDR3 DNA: TGTGCCAGCAGTTACGACAGGAGCTCCTATAATTCACCCCTCCACTTT
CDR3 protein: CASSYDRSSYNSPLHF

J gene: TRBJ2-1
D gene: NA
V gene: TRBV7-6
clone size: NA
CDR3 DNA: TGTGCCAGCAGCCCCCTGGCCCATGAGCAGTTCTTC
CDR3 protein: CASSPLAHEQFF

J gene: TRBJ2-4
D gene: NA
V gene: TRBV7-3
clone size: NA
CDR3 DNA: TGTGCCAGCAGCTTCGAGACAGGTGGGGCAAAGTACTTC
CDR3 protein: CASSFETGGAKYF

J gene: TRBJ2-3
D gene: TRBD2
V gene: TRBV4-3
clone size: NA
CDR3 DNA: TGCGCCAGCAGCCAAGCCTCACTAGCGGGGGACACAGATACGCAGTATTTT
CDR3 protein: CASSQASLAGDTDTQYF

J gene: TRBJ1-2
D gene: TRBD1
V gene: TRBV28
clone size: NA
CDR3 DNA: TGTGCCAGCAGCTCACAGGGGGCGGGCTACACCTTC
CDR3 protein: CASSSQGAGYTF

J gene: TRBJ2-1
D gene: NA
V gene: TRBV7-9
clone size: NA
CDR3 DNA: TGTGCCAGCAGCTTAAACGCGGGCTCCTACAATGAGCAGTTCTTC
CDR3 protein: CASSLNAGSYNEQFF

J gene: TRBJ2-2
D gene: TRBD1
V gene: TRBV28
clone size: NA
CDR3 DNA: TGTGCCAGCAGTTTAATGACAGGGCTCACCGGGGAGCTGTTTTTT
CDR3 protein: CASSLMTGLTGELFF

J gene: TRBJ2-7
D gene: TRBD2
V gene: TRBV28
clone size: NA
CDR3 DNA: TGTGCCAGCAGCGAAGGCGGGAGCTCCTACGAGCAGTACTTC
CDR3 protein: CASSEGGSSYEQYF

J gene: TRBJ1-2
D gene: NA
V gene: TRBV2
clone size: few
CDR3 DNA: TGTGCCAGCAGTGAGTACGGATCCTCGGGGGGCTACACCTTC
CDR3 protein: CASSEYGSSGGYTF

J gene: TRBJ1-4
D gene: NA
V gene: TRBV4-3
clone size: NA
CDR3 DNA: TGCGCCAGCTCCCTCAGATGGGGGCAGGGAGATGAAAAACTGTTTTTT
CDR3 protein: CASSLRWGQGDEKLFF

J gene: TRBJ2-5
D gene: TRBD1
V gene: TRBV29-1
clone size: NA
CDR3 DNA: TGCAGCGTTGACTTAGGACAGGGCGAAGAGACCCAGTACTTC
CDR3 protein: CSVDLGQGEETQYF

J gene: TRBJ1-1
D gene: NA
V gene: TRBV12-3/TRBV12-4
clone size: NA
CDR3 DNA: TGTGCCAGCCTCCCCAGTCGGGCGGGGGAAGCTTTCTTT
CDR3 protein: CASLPSRAGEAFF

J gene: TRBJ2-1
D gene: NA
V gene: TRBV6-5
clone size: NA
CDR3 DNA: TGTGCCAGCAGGGAGGCCCAGAGGGTGTACAATGAGCAGTTCTTC
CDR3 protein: CASREAQRVYNEQFF

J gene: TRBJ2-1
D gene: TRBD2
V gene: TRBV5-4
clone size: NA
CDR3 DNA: TGTGCCAGCAGCGCACCGACTAGCGGGAGAAGGGGCTACAATGAGCAGTTCTTC
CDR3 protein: CASSAPTSGRRGYNEQFF

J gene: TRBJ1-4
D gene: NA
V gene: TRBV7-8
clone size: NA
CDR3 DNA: TGTGCCAGCAGTTACTTCGACAGGCGCTCAACTAATGAAAAACTGTTTTTT
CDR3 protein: CASSYFDRRSTNEKLFF

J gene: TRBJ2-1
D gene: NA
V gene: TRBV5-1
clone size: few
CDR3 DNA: TGCGCCAGCAGCTTGACGGGCTCCATGGGGGGCTCCTACAATGAGCAGTTCTTC
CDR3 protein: CASSLTGSMGGSYNEQFF

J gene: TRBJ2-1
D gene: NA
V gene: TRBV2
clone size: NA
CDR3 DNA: TGTGCCAGCAGTTATACTGGCAGGAATGAGCAGTTCTTC
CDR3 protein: CASSYTGRNEQFF

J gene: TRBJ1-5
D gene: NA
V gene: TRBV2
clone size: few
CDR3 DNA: TGTGCCAGCAGTGGCCAGGGTTCGTTAAATCAGCCCCAGCATTTT
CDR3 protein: CASSGQGSLNQPQHF

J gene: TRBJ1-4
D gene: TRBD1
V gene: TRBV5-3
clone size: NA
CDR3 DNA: TGTGCCAGAAGCTTGGGTCGGGACAGGGTTGTGGAAAAACTGTTTTTT
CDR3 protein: CARSLGRDRVVEKLFF

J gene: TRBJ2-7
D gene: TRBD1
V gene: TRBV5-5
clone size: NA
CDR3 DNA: TGTGCCAGCAGCTCCTTGGGGACAGCGGCCTACGAGCAGTACTTC
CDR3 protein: CASSSLGTAAYEQYF

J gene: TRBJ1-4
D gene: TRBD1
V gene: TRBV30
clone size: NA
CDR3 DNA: TGTGCCTGGGCCGGGACAGCTAATGAAAAACTGTTTTTT
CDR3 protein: CAWAGTANEKLFF

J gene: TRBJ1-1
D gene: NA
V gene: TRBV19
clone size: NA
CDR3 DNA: TGTGCCAGTAAGAGTCGGGGACATGAGGCCACTGAAGCTTTCTTT
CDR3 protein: CASKSRGHEATEAFF

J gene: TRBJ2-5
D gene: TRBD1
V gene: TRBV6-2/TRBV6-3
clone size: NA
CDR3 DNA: TGTGCCAGCAGTTACGGCCTCCTGGCAGGGGGAGAGACCCAGTACTTC
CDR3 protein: CASSYGLLAGGETQYF

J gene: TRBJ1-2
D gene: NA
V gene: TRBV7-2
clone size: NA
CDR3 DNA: TGTGCCAGCAGCGACTCGGCTAACTATGGCTACACCTTC
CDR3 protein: CASSDSANYGYTF

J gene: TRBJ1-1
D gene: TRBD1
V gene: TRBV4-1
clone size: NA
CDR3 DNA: TGCGCCAGCAGCCGCCCTCGAAGGGGGCGGACGAACACTGAAGCTTTCTTT
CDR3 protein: CASSRPRRGRTNTEAFF

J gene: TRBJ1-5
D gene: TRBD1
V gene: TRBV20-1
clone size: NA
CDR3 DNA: TGCAGTGCTAAGGGTGGGACAGGCAGACATTTT
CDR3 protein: CSAKGGTGRHF

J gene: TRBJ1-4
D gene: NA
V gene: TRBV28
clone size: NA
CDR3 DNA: TGTGCCAGCAGTCTCCAAATACGAGGGGAAAAACTGTTTTTT
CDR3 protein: CASSLQIRGEKLFF

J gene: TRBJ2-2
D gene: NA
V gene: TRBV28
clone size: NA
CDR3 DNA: TGTGCCAGCAGTTTTCTGATGGTAGGGGGTAACACCGGGGAGCTGTTTTTT
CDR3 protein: CASSFLMVGGNTGELFF

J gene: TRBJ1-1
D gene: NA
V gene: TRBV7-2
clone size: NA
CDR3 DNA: TGTGCCAGCAGCTTATGGACCGGGGCTGAAGCTTTCTTT
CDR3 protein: CASSLWTGAEAFF

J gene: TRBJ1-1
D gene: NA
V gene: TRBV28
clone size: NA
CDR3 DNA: TGTGCCAGCAGTTCCCCGGGGGGGTCACGGGTTGAAGCTTTCTTT
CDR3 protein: CASSSPGGSRVEAFF

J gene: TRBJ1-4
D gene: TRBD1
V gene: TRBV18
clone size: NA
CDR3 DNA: TGTGCCAGCTCATCCTCTCAGACAGGGATGAATGAAAAACTGTTTTTT
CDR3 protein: CASSSSQTGMNEKLFF

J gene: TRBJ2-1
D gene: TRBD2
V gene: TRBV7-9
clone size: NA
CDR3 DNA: TGTGCCAGCAGCGGGGGACTAGCGGGAGTTAATGAGCAGTTCTTC
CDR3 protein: CASSGGLAGVNEQFF

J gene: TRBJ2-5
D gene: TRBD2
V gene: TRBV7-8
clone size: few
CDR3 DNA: TGTGCCAGCAGCTTAGATTTCTGGGGGGGGGAGCAAGAGACCCAGTACTTC
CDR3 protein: CASSLDFWGGEQETQYF

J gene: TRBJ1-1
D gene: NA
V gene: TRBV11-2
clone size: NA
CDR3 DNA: TGTGCCAGCTCTCCTGGGGAGAAAGCTTTCTTT
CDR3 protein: CASSPGEKAFF

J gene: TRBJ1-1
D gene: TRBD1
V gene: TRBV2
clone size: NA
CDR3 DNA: TGTGCCAGCAGCCCCGACAGGGGACGTGAAGCTTTCTTT
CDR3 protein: CASSPDRGREAFF

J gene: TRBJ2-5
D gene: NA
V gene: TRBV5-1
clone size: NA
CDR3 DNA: TGCGCCAGCAGCTTGGGGCAGGGTGTTGGAGAGACCCAGTACTTC
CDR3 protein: CASSLGQGVGETQYF

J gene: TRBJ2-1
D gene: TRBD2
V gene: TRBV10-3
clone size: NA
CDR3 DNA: TGTGCCATCAGCCAACTAGCGGGAACCAGGAATGAGCAGTTCTTC
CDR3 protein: CAISQLAGTRNEQFF

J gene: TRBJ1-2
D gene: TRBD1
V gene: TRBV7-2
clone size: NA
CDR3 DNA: TGTGCCAGCAGCCCCTTCAGGGGGAACCATGGCTACACCTTC
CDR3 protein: CASSPFRGNHGYTF

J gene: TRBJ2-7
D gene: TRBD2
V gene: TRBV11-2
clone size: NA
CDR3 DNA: TGTGCCAGCAGCTTAGCACTAGCGGGATATGAGCAGTACTTC
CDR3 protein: CASSLALAGYEQYF

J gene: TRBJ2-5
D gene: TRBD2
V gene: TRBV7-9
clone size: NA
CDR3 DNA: TGTGCCAGCAGCCCAGGGACTAGCGGGAGTTCTGAGGGAGTGGAGACCCAGTACTTC
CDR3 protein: CASSPGTSGSSEGVETQYF

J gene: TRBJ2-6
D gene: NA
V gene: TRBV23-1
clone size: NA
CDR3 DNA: TGCGCCAGCAGTCACCTTAGGGGCGGCTTCTCTGGGGCCAACGTCCTGACTTTC
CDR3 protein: CASSHLRGGFSGANVLTF

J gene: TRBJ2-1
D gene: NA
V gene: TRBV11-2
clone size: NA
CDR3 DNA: TGTGCCAGCAGCTTAGATTATGTCGGTTTGTTGGCGGGAAAGTCCAATGAGCAGTTCTTC
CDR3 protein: CASSLDYVGLLAGKSNEQFF

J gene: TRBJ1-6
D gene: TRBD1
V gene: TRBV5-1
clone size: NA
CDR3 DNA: TGCGCCAGCAGCTTTACAGGGGGGGATTCACCCCTCCACTTT
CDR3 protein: CASSFTGGDSPLHF

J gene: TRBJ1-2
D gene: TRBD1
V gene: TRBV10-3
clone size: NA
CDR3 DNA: TGTGCCATCATGGGGGGACAGGGGTATGGCTACACCTTC
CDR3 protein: CAIMGGQGYGYTF